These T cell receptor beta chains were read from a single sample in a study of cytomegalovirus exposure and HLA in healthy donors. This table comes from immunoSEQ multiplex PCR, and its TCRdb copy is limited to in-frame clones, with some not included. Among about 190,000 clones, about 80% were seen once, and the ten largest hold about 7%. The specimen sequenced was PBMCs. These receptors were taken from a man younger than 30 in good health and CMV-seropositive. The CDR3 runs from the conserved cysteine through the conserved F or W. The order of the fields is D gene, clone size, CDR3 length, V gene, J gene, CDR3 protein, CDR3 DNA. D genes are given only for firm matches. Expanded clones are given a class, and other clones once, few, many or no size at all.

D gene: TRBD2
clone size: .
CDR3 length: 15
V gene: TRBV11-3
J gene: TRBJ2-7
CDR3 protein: CASSLAGTTNYEQYF
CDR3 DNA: TGTGCCAGCAGCCTAGCCGGGACTACCAATTACGAGCAGTACTTC

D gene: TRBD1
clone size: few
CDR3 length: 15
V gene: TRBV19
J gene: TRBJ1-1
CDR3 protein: CASGFQGAANTEAFF
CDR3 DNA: TGTGCCAGTGGCTTCCAGGGGGCAGCGAACACTGAAGCTTTCTTT

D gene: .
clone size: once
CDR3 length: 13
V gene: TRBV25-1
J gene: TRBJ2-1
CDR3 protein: CASSETGLTLEFF
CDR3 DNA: TGTGCCAGCAGTGAAACCGGACTTACTTTAGAGTTCTTC

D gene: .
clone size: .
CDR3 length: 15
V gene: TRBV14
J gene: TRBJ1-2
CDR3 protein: CASSRRTDQVYGYTF
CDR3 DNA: TGTGCCAGCAGCCGGCGGACAGACCAGGTCTATGGCTACACCTTC

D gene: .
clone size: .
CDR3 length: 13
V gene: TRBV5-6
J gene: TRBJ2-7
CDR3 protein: CASSFGGTYEQYF
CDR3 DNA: TGTGCCAGCAGCTTCGGCGGAACCTACGAGCAGTACTTC

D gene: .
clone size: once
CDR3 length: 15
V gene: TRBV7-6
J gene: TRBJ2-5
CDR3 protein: CASSESLGGAETQYF
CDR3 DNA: TGTGCCAGCAGCGAAAGCCTTGGGGGGGCTGAGACCCAGTACTTC

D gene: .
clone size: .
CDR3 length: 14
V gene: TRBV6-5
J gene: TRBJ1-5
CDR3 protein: CASSYWEGGQPQHF
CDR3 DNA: TGTGCCAGCAGTTACTGGGAGGGCGGGCAGCCCCAGCATTTT

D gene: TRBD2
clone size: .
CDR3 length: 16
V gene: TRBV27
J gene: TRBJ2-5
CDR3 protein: CASSFGTSGEKETQYF
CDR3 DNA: TGTGCCAGCAGTTTCGGGACTAGCGGTGAGAAAGAGACCCAGTACTTC

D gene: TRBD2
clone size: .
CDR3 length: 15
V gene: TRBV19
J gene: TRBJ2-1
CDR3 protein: CASSIAGSGSYEQFF
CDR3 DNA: TGTGCCAGTAGTATAGCAGGTAGCGGGAGCTATGAGCAGTTCTTC

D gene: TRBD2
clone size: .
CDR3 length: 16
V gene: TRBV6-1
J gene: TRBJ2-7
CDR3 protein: CASSAVLAGGLYEQYF
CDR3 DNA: TGTGCCAGCAGTGCGGTGTTAGCGGGGGGCCTCTACGAGCAGTACTTC

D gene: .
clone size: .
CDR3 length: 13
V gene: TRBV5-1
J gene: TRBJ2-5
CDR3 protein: CASSPNAVETQYF
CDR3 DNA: TGCGCCAGCAGCCCTAACGCGGTAGAGACCCAGTACTTC

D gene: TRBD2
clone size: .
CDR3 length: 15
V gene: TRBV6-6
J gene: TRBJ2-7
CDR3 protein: CASSYPGTRSYEQYF
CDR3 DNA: TGTGCCAGCAGTTACCCCGGGACTAGAAGCTACGAGCAGTACTTC

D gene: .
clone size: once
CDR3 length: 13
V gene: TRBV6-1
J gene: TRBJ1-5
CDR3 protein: CASTRKQGQPQHF
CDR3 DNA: TGTGCCAGCACCAGAAAGCAGGGTCAGCCCCAGCATTTT

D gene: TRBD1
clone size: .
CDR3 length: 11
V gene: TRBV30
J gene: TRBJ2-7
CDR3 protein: CAWSNRGEQYF
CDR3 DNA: TGTGCCTGGAGTAACAGGGGAGAGCAGTACTTC

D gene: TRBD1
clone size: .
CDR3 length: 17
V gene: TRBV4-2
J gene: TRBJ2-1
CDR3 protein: CASSQAGDRDFYNEQFF
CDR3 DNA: TGTGCCAGCAGCCAAGCGGGGGACAGGGACTTTTACAATGAGCAGTTCTTC

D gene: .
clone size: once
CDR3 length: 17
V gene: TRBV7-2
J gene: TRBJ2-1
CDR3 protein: CASSLSRLQMVYNEQFF
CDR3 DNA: TGTGCCAGCAGCCTGTCCAGGCTACAGATGGTCTACAATGAGCAGTTCTTC

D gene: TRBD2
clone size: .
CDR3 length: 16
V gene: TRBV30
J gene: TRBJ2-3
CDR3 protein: CAWSRLSGRAENTQYF
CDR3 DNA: TGTGCCTGGAGTCGTCTTAGCGGGAGGGCCGAGAATACGCAGTATTTT

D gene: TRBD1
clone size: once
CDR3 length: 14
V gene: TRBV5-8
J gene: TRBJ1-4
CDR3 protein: CASSFTGGDEKLFF
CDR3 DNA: TGTGCCAGCAGCTTCACAGGGGGGGATGAAAAACTGTTTTTT

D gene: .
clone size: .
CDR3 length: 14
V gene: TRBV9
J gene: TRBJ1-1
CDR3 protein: CASSVVRPGGEAFF
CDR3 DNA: TGTGCCAGCAGCGTAGTCAGACCTGGGGGGGAAGCTTTCTTT

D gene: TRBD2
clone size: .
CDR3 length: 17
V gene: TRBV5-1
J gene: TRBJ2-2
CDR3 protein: CASRGTSGRADTGELFF
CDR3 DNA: TGCGCCAGCAGGGGGACTAGCGGGAGGGCGGACACCGGGGAGCTGTTTTTT

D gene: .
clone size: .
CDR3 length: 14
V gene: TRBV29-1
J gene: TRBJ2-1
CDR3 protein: CSVEWQGSYNEQFF
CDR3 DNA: TGCAGCGTTGAATGGCAGGGCTCCTACAATGAGCAGTTCTTC

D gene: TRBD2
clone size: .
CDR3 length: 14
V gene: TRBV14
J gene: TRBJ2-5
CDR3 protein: CASSEGLAGETQYF
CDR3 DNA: TGTGCCAGCAGTGAAGGACTAGCGGGAGAGACCCAGTACTTC

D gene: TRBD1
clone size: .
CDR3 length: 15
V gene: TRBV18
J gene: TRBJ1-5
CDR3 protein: CASSRGQGKNQPQHF
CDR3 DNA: TGTGCCAGCTCACGGGGACAGGGGAAGAATCAGCCCCAGCATTTT

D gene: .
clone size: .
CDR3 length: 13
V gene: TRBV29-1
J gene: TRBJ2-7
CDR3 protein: CSVEATGVEEQYF
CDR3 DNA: TGCAGCGTTGAAGCAACAGGAGTTGAGGAGCAGTACTTC

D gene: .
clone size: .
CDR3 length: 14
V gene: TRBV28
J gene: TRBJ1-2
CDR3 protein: CASSTVSQLYGYTF
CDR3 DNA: TGTGCCAGCAGTACCGTTTCACAGCTCTATGGCTACACCTTC

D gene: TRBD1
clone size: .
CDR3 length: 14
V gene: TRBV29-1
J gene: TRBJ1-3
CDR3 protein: CSAGDSDSGNTIYF
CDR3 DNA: TGCAGCGCTGGGGACAGCGACTCTGGAAACACCATATATTTT

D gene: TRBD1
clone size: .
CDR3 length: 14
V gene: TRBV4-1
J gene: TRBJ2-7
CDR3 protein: CASSQSGQRYEQYF
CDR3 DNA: TGCGCCAGCAGCCAATCGGGACAGCGCTACGAGCAGTACTTC

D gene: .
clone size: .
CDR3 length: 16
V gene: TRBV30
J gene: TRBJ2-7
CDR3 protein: CAWRKGVAWESYEQYF
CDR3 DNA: TGTGCCTGGAGGAAGGGGGTAGCGTGGGAATCCTACGAGCAGTACTTC

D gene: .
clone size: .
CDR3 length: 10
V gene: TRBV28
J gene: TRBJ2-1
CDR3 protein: CASSRGEQFF
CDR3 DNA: TGTGCCAGCAGCAGGGGTGAGCAGTTCTTC

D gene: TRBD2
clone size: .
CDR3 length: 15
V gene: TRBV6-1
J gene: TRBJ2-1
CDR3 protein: CASRLSGSSYNEQFF
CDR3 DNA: TGTGCCAGCAGACTGAGCGGGAGCTCCTACAATGAGCAGTTCTTC

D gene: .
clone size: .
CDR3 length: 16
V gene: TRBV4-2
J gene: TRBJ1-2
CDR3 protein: CASSQGAGGTDYGYTF
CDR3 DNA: TGTGCCAGCAGCCAAGGGGCCGGGGGGACCGACTATGGCTACACCTTC

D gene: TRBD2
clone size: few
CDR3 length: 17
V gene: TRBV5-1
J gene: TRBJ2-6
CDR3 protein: CASTELAGPSGANVLTF
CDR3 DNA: TGCGCCAGCACCGAACTAGCGGGCCCCTCTGGGGCCAACGTCCTGACTTTC

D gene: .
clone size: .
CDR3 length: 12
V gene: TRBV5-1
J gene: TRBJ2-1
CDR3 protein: CASSQRGDEQFF
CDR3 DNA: TGCGCCAGCAGCCAAAGGGGCGATGAGCAGTTCTTC

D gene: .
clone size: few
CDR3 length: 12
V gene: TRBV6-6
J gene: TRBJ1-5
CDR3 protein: CASGQGNQPQHF
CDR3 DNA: TGTGCCAGCGGGCAAGGCAATCAGCCCCAGCATTTT

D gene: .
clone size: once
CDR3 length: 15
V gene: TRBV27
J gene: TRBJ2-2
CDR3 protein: CASSLGGAGTGELFF
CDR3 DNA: TGTGCCAGCAGTTTGGGCGGGGCGGGCACCGGGGAGCTGTTTTTT

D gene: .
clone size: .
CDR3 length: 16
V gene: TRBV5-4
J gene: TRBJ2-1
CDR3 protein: CASSLGGDRGNNEQFF
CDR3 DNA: TGTGCCAGCAGCTTGGGCGGGGACAGAGGGAACAATGAGCAGTTCTTC

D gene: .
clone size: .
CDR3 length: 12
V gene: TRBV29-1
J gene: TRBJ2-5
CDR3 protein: CSVEKTGETQYF
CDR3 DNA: TGCAGCGTTGAAAAGACGGGAGAGACCCAGTACTTC

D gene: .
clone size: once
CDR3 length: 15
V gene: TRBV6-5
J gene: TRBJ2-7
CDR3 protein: CASSYDQRAFYEQYF
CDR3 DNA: TGTGCCAGCAGTTACGACCAGCGGGCTTTCTACGAGCAGTACTTC

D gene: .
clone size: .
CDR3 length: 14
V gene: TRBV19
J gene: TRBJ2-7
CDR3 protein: CASSEEGTSYEQYF
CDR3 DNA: TGTGCCAGTAGTGAGGAGGGAACCTCCTACGAGCAGTACTTC

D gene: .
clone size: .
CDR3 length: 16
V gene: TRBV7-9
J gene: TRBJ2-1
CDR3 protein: CASSSTGDWGLNEQFF
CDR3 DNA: TGTGCCAGCAGCTCAACCGGGGACTGGGGGTTGAATGAGCAGTTCTTC

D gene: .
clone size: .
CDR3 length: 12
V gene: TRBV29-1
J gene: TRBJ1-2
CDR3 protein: CSVEVGGHGYTF
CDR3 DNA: TGCAGCGTTGAAGTTGGGGGCCATGGCTACACCTTC

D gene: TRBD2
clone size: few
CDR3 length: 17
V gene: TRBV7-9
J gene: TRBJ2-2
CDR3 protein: CASSSGLAGPNTGELFF
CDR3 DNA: TGTGCCAGCAGCTCGGGACTAGCGGGACCGAACACCGGGGAGCTGTTTTTT

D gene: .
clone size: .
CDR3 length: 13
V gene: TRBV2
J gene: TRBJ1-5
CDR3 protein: CASSRESNQPQHF
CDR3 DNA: TGTGCCAGCAGCCGGGAGAGCAATCAGCCCCAGCATTTT

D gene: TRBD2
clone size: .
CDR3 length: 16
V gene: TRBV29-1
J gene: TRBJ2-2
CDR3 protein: CSVGQLAGGPFGELFF
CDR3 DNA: TGCAGCGTCGGACAATTAGCGGGAGGGCCCTTCGGGGAGCTGTTTTTT

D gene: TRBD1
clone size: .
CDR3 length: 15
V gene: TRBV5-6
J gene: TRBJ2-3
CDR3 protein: CASSWRTGVPDTQYF
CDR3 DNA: TGTGCCAGCAGCTGGAGGACAGGGGTCCCAGATACGCAGTATTTT

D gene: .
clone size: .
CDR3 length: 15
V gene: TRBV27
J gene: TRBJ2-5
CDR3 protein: CASSLSWLEKETQYF
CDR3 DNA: TGTGCCAGCAGTTTATCGTGGCTGGAGAAAGAGACCCAGTACTTC

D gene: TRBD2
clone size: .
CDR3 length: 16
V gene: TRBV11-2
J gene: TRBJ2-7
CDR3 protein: CASSSLAGGPSWEQYF
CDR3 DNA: TGTGCCAGCAGCTCACTAGCGGGAGGGCCTTCTTGGGAGCAGTACTTC